A single sample is the source of the 3 T cell receptor beta chains below, sequenced in a study of T cell responses to AZD1222 COVID-19 vaccine (dated by TCRdb to 2020 to 2022). Per the publication, the time point label means: baseline before first vaccination. The library was obtained by the immunoSEQ multiplex PCR assay. TCRdb's version of the immuneACCESS table is confined to in-frame rearrangements and falls short of the full clone set. An unresolved V gene accounts for under half of the shortfall where checked; the remainder is of unknown origin. This sample has roughly 120,000 clones in its table, and around 90% of those were observed once. The ten largest account for around a tenth of the sample. This material consisted of peripheral blood, taken on day 0 of AZD1222 vaccination. The receptors here all came from an adult in good health.

The rearrangement uses TRBV5-4 and TRBJ1-2, with D uncertain. This CDR3 contains 14 residues. V was shortened by 0 bases and J by 2 bases, with 8 bases between the two germline ends. Germline values: CDR1 SGHNT, CDR2 YYREEE (reference sequence). CDR3 residues: CASSLVTRNYGYTF. The CDR3 coding sequence is TGTGCCAGCAGCTTGGTAACGAGAAACTATGGCTACACCTTC.

The V call is TRBV5-1, the J call TRBJ2-1, with 9 bases aligning to TRBD1. V lost 4 bases to trimming and J lost 7 bases; unmatched junction nucleotides: 12. There are 16 residues in the CDR3. The V gene's germline CDR1 is SGHRS and CDR2 YFSETQ. CDR3 nucleotide sequence: TGCGCCAGCAGCGCCGGACCGGGACAGGGATGGAATGAGCAGTTCTTC. This gives the protein CASSAGPGQGWNEQFF.

This rearrangement joins TRBV11-3 to TRBJ2-1; tentatively, D is TRBD1 or TRBD2 (6 bases each). Trimming cost V 0 bases and J 9 bases, with 21 bases left between them. The CDR3 is made up of 17 amino acids. CDR1 SGHNT and CDR2 YENEEA come from the germline V gene. CDR3 coding DNA: TGTGCCAGCAGCTTAGATCGGTTAGGGGGGTCGTTTACTGAGCAGTTCTTC. Residues: CASSLDRLGGSFTEQFF.